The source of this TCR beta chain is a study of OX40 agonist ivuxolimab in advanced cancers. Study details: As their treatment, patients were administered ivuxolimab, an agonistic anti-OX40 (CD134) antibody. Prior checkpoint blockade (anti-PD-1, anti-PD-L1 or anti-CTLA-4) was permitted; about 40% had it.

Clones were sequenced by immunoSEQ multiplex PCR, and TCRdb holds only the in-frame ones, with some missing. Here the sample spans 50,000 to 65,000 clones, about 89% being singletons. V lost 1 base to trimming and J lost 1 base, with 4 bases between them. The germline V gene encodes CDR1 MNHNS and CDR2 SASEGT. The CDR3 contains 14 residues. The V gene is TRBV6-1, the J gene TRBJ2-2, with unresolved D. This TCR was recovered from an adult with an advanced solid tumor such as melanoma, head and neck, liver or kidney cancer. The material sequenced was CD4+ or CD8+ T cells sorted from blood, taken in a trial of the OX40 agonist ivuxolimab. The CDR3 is CASSEGVNTGELFF. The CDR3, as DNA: TGTGCCAGCAGTGAAGGGGTGAACACCGGGGAGCTGTTTTTT.